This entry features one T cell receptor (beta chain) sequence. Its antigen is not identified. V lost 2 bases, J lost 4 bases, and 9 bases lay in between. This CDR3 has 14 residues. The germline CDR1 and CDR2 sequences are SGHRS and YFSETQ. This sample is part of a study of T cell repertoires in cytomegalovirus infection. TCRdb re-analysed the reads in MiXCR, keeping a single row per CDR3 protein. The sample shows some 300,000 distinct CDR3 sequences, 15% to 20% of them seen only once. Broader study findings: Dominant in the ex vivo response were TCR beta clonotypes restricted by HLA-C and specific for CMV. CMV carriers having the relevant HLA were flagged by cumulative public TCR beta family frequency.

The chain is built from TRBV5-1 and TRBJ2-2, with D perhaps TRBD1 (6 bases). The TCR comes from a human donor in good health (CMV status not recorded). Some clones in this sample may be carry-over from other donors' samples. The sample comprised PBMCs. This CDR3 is CASSFGQITGELFF. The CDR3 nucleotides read TGCGCCAGCAGCTTTGGACAGATCACCGGGGAGCTGTTTTTT.